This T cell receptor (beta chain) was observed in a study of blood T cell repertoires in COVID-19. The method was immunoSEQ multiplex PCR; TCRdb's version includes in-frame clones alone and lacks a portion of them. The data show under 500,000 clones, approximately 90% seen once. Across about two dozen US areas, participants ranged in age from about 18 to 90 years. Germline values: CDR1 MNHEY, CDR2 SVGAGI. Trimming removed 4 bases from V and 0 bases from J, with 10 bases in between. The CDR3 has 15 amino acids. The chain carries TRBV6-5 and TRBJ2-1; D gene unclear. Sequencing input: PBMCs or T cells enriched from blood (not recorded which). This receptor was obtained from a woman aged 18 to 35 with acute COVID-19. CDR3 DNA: TGTGCCAGCAGTTTCACGTCTAGCTCCTACAATGAGCAGTTCTTC. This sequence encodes CASSFTSSSYNEQFF.